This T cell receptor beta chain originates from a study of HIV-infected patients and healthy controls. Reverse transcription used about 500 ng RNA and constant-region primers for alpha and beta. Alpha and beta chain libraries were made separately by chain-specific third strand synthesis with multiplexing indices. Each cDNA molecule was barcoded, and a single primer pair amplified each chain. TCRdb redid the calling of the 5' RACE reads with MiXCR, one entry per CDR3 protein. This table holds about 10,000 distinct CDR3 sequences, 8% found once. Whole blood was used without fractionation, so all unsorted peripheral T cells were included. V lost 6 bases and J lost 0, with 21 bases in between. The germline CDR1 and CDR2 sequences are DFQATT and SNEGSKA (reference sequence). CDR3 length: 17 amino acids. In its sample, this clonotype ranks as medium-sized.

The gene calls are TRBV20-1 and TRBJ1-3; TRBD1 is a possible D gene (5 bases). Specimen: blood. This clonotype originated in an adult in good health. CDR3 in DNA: TGCAGTGCCGGGAGGGTCCTCGCAGGGTTCTCTGGAAACACCATATATTTT. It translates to CSAGRVLAGFSGNTIYF.